Following are 2 T cell receptor beta chains from one sample sequenced in a study of metastatic and nonmetastatic thyroid tumors (dated by TCRdb to the early 2020s). No patient had received any treatment before thyroid surgery. The method was PCR. Sequencing relied on an Illumina HiSeq 4000. TCRdb trimmed public reads at Q25 via fastp, called clones via MiXCR and kept in-frame beta chains. The sample contains more than 90,000 clones, 9.5% to 15% of them found a single time. The ten largest clones represent about 11% of the sample. The sequencing sample was made of blood. The receptor source for this set is a female donor with papillary thyroid cancer or a benign thyroid nodule (not recorded which). Some clones in this sample may be carry-over from other donors' samples.

In this sample, this clone turned up many times. The identical CDR3 is also encoded by other nucleotide sequences in the sample. This chain connects TRBV30 to TRBJ1-2; D unclear. V lost 4 bases to trimming and J lost 2 bases, with 8 bases between them. CDR3 length equals 12 residues. Germline lookup yields CDR1 GTSNPN and CDR2 SVGIG (reference sequence). CDR3 DNA: TGTGCCTGGATCTCGGTGAACTATGGCTACACCTTC. Protein sequence: CAWISVNYGYTF.

This clone has ten or more counts. The rearrangement links TRBV7-9 to TRBJ2-7; 7 bases fit TRBD2. The CDR3 runs to 15 residues. V trimming: 4 bases; J trimming: 0 bases; junction bases outside the gene matches: 6. CDR1 SEHNR and CDR2 FQNEAQ come from the germline V gene (reference sequence). CDR3 coding DNA: TGTGCCAGCAGCTCCCAGGGAGGGAGCTCCTACGAGCAGTACTTC. This sequence encodes CASSSQGGSSYEQYF.